The 10 T cell receptor beta chains listed next were all sequenced from one sample in a study of cytomegalovirus exposure and HLA in healthy donors. The study ran its PCR with 60 Vbeta and 13 Jbeta primers. The method was immunoSEQ multiplex PCR; TCRdb's version includes in-frame clones alone and lacks a portion of them. The sample holds some 120,000 clones, 70% to 80% seen once. The specimen was PBMCs. These receptors originate from a man aged 45 to 65 in good health and CMV-seronegative.

This clone was recorded only once. V is TRBV5-1 and J is TRBJ1-2, with 7 bases matching TRBD1. CDR1 is SGHRS and CDR2 is YFSETQ in the germline V gene. Trimming at V came to 1 base and at J to 8 bases, leaving 5 bases not matched to a gene. The CDR3 is made up of 13 amino acids. CDR3 DNA sequence: TGCGCCAGCAGCTTGACAGGGGACGGCGGCTACACCTTC. Protein product: CASSLTGDGGYTF. The full variable domain, in which reference TRBV5-1 and TRBJ1-2 provide the parts outside the CDR3, is KAGVTQTPRYLIKTRGQQVTLSCSPISGHRSVSWYQQTPGQGLQFLFEYFSETQRNKGNFPGRFSGRQFSNSRSEMNVSTLELGDSALYLCASSLTGDGGYTFGSGTRLTVV.

This rearrangement joins TRBV15 to TRBJ2-7, with 10 bases fitting TRBD2. Germline loops: CDR1 LNHNV, CDR2 YYDKDF (reference sequence). There are 15 residues in the CDR3. With V trimmed by 0 bases and J by 2 bases, 1 base remained unmatched. This CDR3 is CATSREAGGAYEQYV. CDR3 sequence (DNA): TGTGCCACCAGCAGAGAAGCGGGGGGGGCCTACGAGCAGTACGTC.

The chain uses TRBV5-1 and TRBJ1-4, with D tentatively TRBD1 (5 bases). This CDR3 is 15 amino acids long. The V end lost 2 bases, the J end lost 3 bases, and 11 bases lay between the germline ends. CDR1 is SGHRS, CDR2 YFSETQ, per germline. The CDR3 bases are TGCGCCAGCAGCTTATTTTGGGGGGCTAATGAAAAACTGTTTTTT. This sequence encodes CASSLFWGANEKLFF.

CDR3 DNA: TGTGCCAGCAGCGTAGAAGGGGTGGGTGAAGCTTTCTTT. Its translation: CASSVEGVGEAFF. The chain uses TRBV9 and TRBJ1-1; D is possibly TRBD1 (5 bases). Germline-derived CDR1 and CDR2 are SGDLS and YYNGEE. Deletions cut 0 bases from V and 7 bases from J, with 10 bases between. There are 13 residues in the CDR3.

On this clone itself: The junction differs from germline at one of its ends, possibly a read error. The V gene is TRBV2, the J gene TRBJ2-4; weak D call: TRBD1 (5 bases). There are 17 residues in the CDR3. The germline CDR1 and CDR2 sequences are SNHLY and FYNNEI. The CDR3 DNA reads as TGTGCCAGCACTGAAAGGTCAGGGTCTATAGCCAAAAACATTCAGTACTTC. It is translated as CASTERSGSIAKNIQYF.

This chain uses TRBV11-2 with TRBJ2-2; TRBD2 agrees at 8 bases. Germline values: CDR1 SGHAT, CDR2 FQNNGV. The CDR3 is made up of 17 amino acids. V shed 2 bases, J shed 2 bases, and the junction held 7 bases outside the gene matches. CDR3 in amino acids: CASSLSAGGLNTGELFF. The CDR3 DNA is TGTGCCAGCAGCTTATCGGCGGGGGGCCTTAACACCGGGGAGCTGTTTTTT. Supplemented by reference TRBV11-2 and TRBJ2-2, the full variable domain reads EAGVAQSPRYKIIEKRQSVAFWCNPISGHATLYWYQQILGQGPKLLIQFQNNGVVDDSQLPKDRFSAERLKGVDSTLKIQPAKLEDSAVYLCASSLSAGGLNTGELFFGEGSRLTVL.

In this sample, this clone turned up a few times. The chain carries TRBV14 and TRBJ1-4; the D gene is possibly TRBD1 (5 bases). With 1 base removed from V and 4 bases from J, the gap between germline ends came to 10 bases. CDR1 and CDR2 from the germline V gene are SGHDN and FVKESK. CDR3 length: 15 amino acids. In DNA, the CDR3 is TGTGCCAGCAGCCAAGCCTGGGGGGATAATGAAAAACTGTTTTTT. This translates into CASSQAWGDNEKLFF.

The chain links TRBV28 to TRBJ1-2, with D perhaps matching TRBD1 (5 bases). The germline V and J ends were trimmed by 5 bases and 1 base, with 11 bases remaining between them. The CDR3 loop spans 14 amino acids. Looked up from germline, CDR1 is MDHEN and CDR2 is SYDVKM. Here the CDR3 DNA reads TGTGCCAGCAGTCCGTTAGGGGATAACTATGGCTACACCTTC. Amino acids: CASSPLGDNYGYTF.

CDR3 sequence (DNA): TGTGCCAGCAGCGTAGATGGCGGGACGAACACCGGGGAGCTGTTTTTT. Translation gives CASSVDGGTNTGELFF. The chain carries TRBV9 and TRBJ2-2, with a possible D match to TRBD2 (6 bases). V shed 0 bases and J shed 0 bases, with 9 bases lying between them. Germline lookup yields CDR1 SGDLS and CDR2 YYNGEE. This CDR3 has 16 residues.

This clone was observed a few times. The V and J genes are TRBV6-1 and TRBJ1-5; no firm D call. Trimming shortened V by 2 bases and J by 5 bases, and 13 bases separated the two germline ends. Germline V gene lookup returns CDR1 MNHNS and CDR2 SASEGT. The CDR3 has 15 residues. CDR3: CASSEMEGPHQPQHF. The CDR3 DNA follows: TGTGCCAGCAGTGAAATGGAGGGTCCGCATCAGCCCCAGCATTTT.